These T cell receptor beta chains were read from a single sample in a study of blood T cell repertoires in COVID-19. Assay: immunoSEQ multiplex PCR; the TCRdb copy retains only in-frame clones and omits some. The data show over 85,000 clones, with around 81% seen just once and more than 2% held by the top ten. The sequenced sample consisted of peripheral blood. The receptor source for this set is a woman in her 70s with acute or convalescent COVID-19. Each CDR3 is given with its conserved first and last residue. The D gene is left open where the match is weak. Clone size is not always given. Where it is, it says once, few, many or a class for expanded clones.

many	-	TRBV7-9	TRBJ1-2	TGTGCCAGCAGCTTAGAGGGACTCCGTTATGGCTACACCTTC	CASSLEGLRYGYTF
-	-	TRBV5-1	TRBJ2-7	TGCGCCAGCAGCTCGGGACTGGTCAACGAGCAGTACTTC	CASSSGLVNEQYF
-	-	TRBV6-5	TRBJ1-1	TGTGCCAGCAACCAGGGGATGAACACTGAAGCTTTCTTT	CASNQGMNTEAFF
-	TRBD1	TRBV5-8	TRBJ1-3	TGTGCCAGCAGCTTGGGGACAGGGTCTGGAAACACCATATATTTT	CASSLGTGSGNTIYF
-	-	TRBV11-2	TRBJ1-1	TGTGCCAGCAGCTACAGGGTTAAAGGTACTGAAGCTTTCTTT	CASSYRVKGTEAFF
-	-	TRBV10-3	TRBJ2-7	TGTGCCACTTTATTAGGGGGGGGTTACGAGCAGTACTTC	CATLLGGGYEQYF
-	-	TRBV18	TRBJ1-6	TGTGCCAGCTCACCAACAGTCGATAATTCACCCCTCCACTTT	CASSPTVDNSPLHF
-	TRBD1	TRBV28	TRBJ1-2	TGTGCCAGCACCCAAGGGAGCAGGGGGGGCTACACCTTC	CASTQGSRGGYTF
-	TRBD1	TRBV19	TRBJ1-2	TGTGCCAGTAGTCCAGAAGGGGGGACAGGGAGTCGGTATGGCTACACCTTC	CASSPEGGTGSRYGYTF
-	-	TRBV7-9	TRBJ1-1	TGTGCCAGCAGCACGTCCGGGGAAAGGACTGAAGCTTTCTTT	CASSTSGERTEAFF
-	-	TRBV30	TRBJ1-6	TGTGCCTGGAGTGTGGCAGGGAAATATAATTCACCCCTCCACTTT	CAWSVAGKYNSPLHF
-	-	TRBV6-1	TRBJ2-2	TGTGCCAGCAGTGAATTGGCTACCGGGGAGCTGTTTTTT	CASSELATGELFF
-	-	TRBV6-5	TRBJ1-5	TGTGCCAGCAGTTTGGACAGAAATCAGCCCCAGCATTTT	CASSLDRNQPQHF
-	TRBD1	TRBV4-1	TRBJ1-1	TGCGCCAGCAGCCAACAGGACAGGGTGATCACTGAAGCTTTCTTT	CASSQQDRVITEAFF
-	TRBD2	TRBV11-2	TRBJ2-3	TGTGCCAGCAGCTTAAGCAGGGCTAGCGGGGGCACAGATACGCAGTATTTT	CASSLSRASGGTDTQYF
-	TRBD2	TRBV7-9	TRBJ2-1	TGTGCCAGCAGCTTAGGACTAGCGGGTTCCTACAATGAGCAGTTCTTC	CASSLGLAGSYNEQFF
once	TRBD1	TRBV5-1	TRBJ1-4	TGCGCCAGCAGCTTGGTCCAGGACAGGGGCAATGAAAAACTGTTTTTT	CASSLVQDRGNEKLFF
-	-	TRBV7-6	TRBJ1-1	TGTGCCAGCAGTAAACAGGGCGCGGCGAACACTGAAGCTTTCTTT	CASSKQGAANTEAFF
-	-	TRBV18	TRBJ2-1	TGTGCCAGCTCACCCGGGACACCGAACAATGAGCAGTTCTTC	CASSPGTPNNEQFF
-	TRBD1	TRBV27	TRBJ1-6	TGTGCCAGCAGCCTTCAGGGGGCGCTTAATTCACCCCTCCACTTT	CASSLQGALNSPLHF
-	TRBD1	TRBV5-1	TRBJ1-1	TGCGCCAGCAGCGGGAGGACAGGGGGCTTCACTGAAGCTTTCTTT	CASSGRTGGFTEAFF
few	TRBD1	TRBV3-1/TRBV3-2	TRBJ2-7	TGTGCCAGCAGCCTATCGGGACAGTACGAGCAGTACTTC	CASSLSGQYEQYF
once	-	TRBV19	TRBJ1-4	TGTGCCAGTAGGCGATCCCGGGACACCACAACTAATGAAAAACTGTTTTTT	CASRRSRDTTTNEKLFF
once	-	TRBV21-1	TRBJ2-7	TGTGCCAGGATTCAACAGGGGCCGGCCTACGAGCAGTACTTC	CARIQQGPAYEQYF
-	-	TRBV5-1	TRBJ1-1	TGCGCCAGCAGCTTGTATTCGAACACTGAAGCTTTCTTT	CASSLYSNTEAFF
-	-	TRBV19	TRBJ1-3	TGTGCCAGTAGGAACACAGGCAACTCTGGAAACACCATATATTTT	CASRNTGNSGNTIYF
once	TRBD1	TRBV2	TRBJ1-5	TGTGCCAGCAGTCGTGACAGGGGGCAGAATCAGCCCCAGCATTTT	CASSRDRGQNQPQHF